These T cell receptor beta chains were read from a single sample in a study of T cell responses to AZD1222 COVID-19 vaccine. Sequencing was performed with immunoSEQ multiplex PCR; in TCRdb, only in-frame clones are kept and a portion is missing. The table lists about 21,000 clones, roughly 80% of them singletons. The specimen was peripheral blood, collected on day 0 of AZD1222 vaccination. The receptors shown here come from an adult in good health. CDR3s include the opening cysteine and the closing phenylalanine or tryptophan. D genes are given only for firm matches. Not all rows give a size; the values are once, few, many and, for expanded clones, a class.

D gene	V gene	clone size	J gene	CDR3 protein	CDR3 DNA
TRBD1	TRBV11-1	-	TRBJ2-5	CASSSWTGEQETQYF	TGTGCCAGCAGCTCCTGGACAGGGGAACAAGAGACCCAGTACTTC
-	TRBV2	once	TRBJ2-3	CASSAQGLTDTQYF	TGTGCCAGCAGTGCCCAGGGCCTCACAGATACGCAGTATTTT
TRBD2	TRBV2	few	TRBJ2-5	CASSEDPSSGSIETQYF	TGTGCCAGCAGTGAGGACCCTTCTAGCGGGAGTATCGAGACCCAGTACTTC
-	TRBV29-1	-	TRBJ1-3	CSVERAPGDTIYF	TGCAGCGTTGAGCGGGCCCCGGGAGACACCATATATTTT
-	TRBV2	-	TRBJ2-5	CASTVTGWVGETQYF	TGTGCCAGCACCGTAACGGGCTGGGTCGGTGAGACCCAGTACTTC
-	TRBV12-3/TRBV12-4	few	TRBJ2-7	CASSFGGVYEQYF	TGTGCCAGCAGTTTCGGAGGAGTCTACGAGCAGTACTTC
-	TRBV7-9	-	TRBJ1-2	CASSFQGNYGYTF	TGTGCCAGCAGCTTCCAGGGCAACTATGGCTACACCTTC
-	TRBV7-8	-	TRBJ1-4	CASSLDSTNEKLFF	TGTGCCAGCAGCTTAGATTCAACTAATGAAAAACTGTTTTTT
TRBD2	TRBV4-1	-	TRBJ2-5	CASSQGPSGDQETQYF	TGCGCCAGCAGCCAAGGGCCTAGCGGGGACCAAGAGACCCAGTACTTC
TRBD2	TRBV7-9	-	TRBJ2-3	CASMAAGGSTDTQYF	TGTGCCAGCATGGCGGCGGGGGGGTCCACAGATACGCAGTATTTT